This T cell receptor (beta chain) appears in the sequencing data of a study of graft-versus-host responses after intestinal transplantation. In germline, CDR1 is SGHVS, CDR2 FNYEAQ. V lost 2 bases and J 3 bases, leaving 8 bases between the germline ends. The length of the CDR3 is 14 residues. The researchers put approximately 200,000 CFSE-labeled responder cells into plates with approximately 200,000 irradiated, violet-dye-labeled stimulator cells. This clone was seen more than once but under ten times. The table came from immunoSEQ multiplex PCR; TCRdb's copy has only in-frame clones and leaves some out. The sample yields more than 12,000 clones, just under 30% seen once.

The chain joins TRBV7-6 to TRBJ1-5, with TRBD1 as a possible D gene (5 bases). Sequences were derived from alloreactive CD4+ T cells from a mixed lymphocyte reaction culture, sampled before intestinal transplant. The subset here: CFSE-low proliferating T cells sorted from approximately six-day pre-transplant mixed lymphocyte reaction (GvH or HvG direction). The TCR was taken from a human patient who received an intestinal transplant. The CDR3 here is CASSLSGYNQPQHF. For the CDR3, the DNA is TGTGCCAGCAGCTTATCAGGGTACAATCAGCCCCAGCATTTT.